Listed below are T cell receptor beta chains from one sample, sequenced in a study of beta chain features in type 1 diabetes. Profiled with immunoSEQ multiplex PCR; TCRdb holds only in-frame clones, not every one. The sample records some 360,000 clones, roughly a fifth being singletons. Material for sequencing was naive CD4+ T cells from blood. The source is a woman younger than 30 in good health. CDR3s include the opening cysteine and the closing phenylalanine or tryptophan. The D gene is left open where the match is weak. The size entry is marked missing in some rows and otherwise reads once, few, many or a size class.

TRBD1	TRBJ2-1	TRBV18	few	CASSPPGQVNEQFF	TGTGCCAGCTCACCACCGGGACAGGTAAATGAGCAGTTCTTC
TRBD2	TRBJ2-1	TRBV5-1	few	CASSSGLAYNEQFF	TGCGCCAGCAGCTCGGGACTAGCTTACAATGAGCAGTTCTTC
-	TRBJ2-1	TRBV12-5	-	CASGFSRTWNEQFF	TGTGCTAGTGGTTTTTCTAGGACTTGGAATGAGCAGTTCTTC
TRBD2	TRBJ2-1	TRBV5-1	-	CASSLSLAGLDEQFF	TGCGCCAGCAGCTTGAGCCTAGCGGGGCTCGATGAGCAGTTCTTC
TRBD1	TRBJ1-2	TRBV6-5	few	CASSRRGQDYGYTF	TGTGCCAGCAGTCGAAGGGGGCAGGACTATGGCTACACCTTC
TRBD1	TRBJ2-7	TRBV11-3	-	CASSSGQSYEQYF	TGTGCCAGCAGCTCGGGACAGAGCTACGAGCAGTACTTC
TRBD1	TRBJ1-5	TRBV7-9	few	CASTIVDREVRSNQPQHF	TGTGCCAGCACTATCGTGGACAGGGAAGTAAGGAGCAATCAGCCCCAGCATTTT
-	TRBJ1-1	TRBV5-1	-	CASSPTGKGTEAFF	TGCGCCAGCAGTCCTACAGGGAAGGGCACTGAAGCTTTCTTT
TRBD2	TRBJ2-1	TRBV19	few	CASMEDSGYNEQFF	TGTGCCAGTATGGAAGATAGCGGGTACAATGAGCAGTTCTTC
-	TRBJ2-1	TRBV11-3	few	CASSSRGNEQFF	TGTGCCAGCAGCTCCAGGGGTAATGAGCAGTTCTTC
TRBD2	TRBJ2-7	TRBV9	few	CASSAGLAGGHEQYF	TGTGCCAGCAGCGCGGGACTAGCGGGAGGGCACGAGCAGTACTTC
-	TRBJ2-3	TRBV6-1	few	CASSEALGLFTDTQYF	TGTGCCAGCAGTGAAGCGCTCGGACTTTTCACAGATACGCAGTATTTT
-	TRBJ1-2	TRBV30	few	CAWSSVEANSYGYTF	TGTGCCTGGAGTTCCGTGGAGGCTAACAGCTATGGCTACACCTTC
-	TRBJ2-3	TRBV7-2	-	CASSHFSATDTQYF	TGTGCCAGCAGCCACTTCTCCGCCACAGATACGCAGTATTTT
-	TRBJ1-2	TRBV2	-	CASSDGRGYGYTF	TGTGCCAGCAGTGACGGCAGGGGATATGGCTACACCTTC
TRBD1	TRBJ1-4	TRBV30	-	CAWRGDRGDEKLFF	TGTGCCTGGAGGGGGGACAGGGGGGATGAAAAACTGTTTTTT
-	TRBJ2-3	TRBV23-1	few	CASSGAGRSSTDTQYF	TGCGCCAGCAGTGGGGCGGGACGGTCTAGCACAGATACGCAGTATTTT
TRBD1	TRBJ1-1	TRBV4-1	-	CASSQTGQGNTEAFF	TGCGCCAGCAGTCAGACCGGACAGGGGAACACTGAAGCTTTCTTT
-	TRBJ2-2	TRBV2	few	CASKGGRNTGELFF	TGTGCCAGCAAGGGGGGGCGGAACACCGGGGAGCTGTTTTTT
TRBD1	TRBJ1-2	TRBV2	-	CASSGTGSYYGYTF	TGTGCCAGCAGTGGGACAGGGAGCTACTATGGCTACACCTTC
-	TRBJ2-3	TRBV5-1	few	CASSDNTGADTQYF	TGCGCCAGCAGCGATAACACCGGAGCAGATACGCAGTATTTT
-	TRBJ2-1	TRBV2	few	CASSSQAQFYNEQFF	TGTGCCAGCAGTTCCCAAGCTCAATTCTACAATGAGCAGTTCTTC
TRBD2	TRBJ2-1	TRBV2	-	CASSEELAGEQFF	TGTGCCAGCAGTGAGGAACTAGCGGGAGAGCAGTTCTTC
-	TRBJ2-5	TRBV5-4	few	CASTHGIGDETQYF	TGTGCCAGCACCCACGGGATTGGGGATGAGACCCAGTACTTC
-	TRBJ2-3	TRBV5-1	-	CASSLDGGQWTDTQYF	TGCGCCAGCAGCTTGGACGGGGGTCAGTGGACAGATACGCAGTATTTT
-	TRBJ1-2	TRBV7-2	-	CASSFYQSTTNYGYTF	TGTGCCAGCAGCTTTTACCAGTCAACAACAAACTATGGCTACACCTTC
TRBD2	TRBJ2-1	TRBV30	-	CALSRAGGYYNEQFF	TGTGCCTTATCCCGAGCGGGAGGGTACTACAATGAGCAGTTCTTC
-	TRBJ1-2	TRBV6-1	-	CASSDYPGRGYGYTF	TGTGCCAGCAGTGACTACCCGGGGAGGGGCTATGGCTACACCTTC
-	TRBJ1-5	TRBV10-3	few	CAISESVFGGQPQHF	TGTGCCATCAGTGAGTCGGTTTTTGGCGGTCAGCCCCAGCATTTT
-	TRBJ2-6	TRBV2	-	CASSGSFGGGANVLTF	TGTGCCAGCAGTGGTTCATTTGGAGGGGGGGCCAACGTCCTGACTTTC
-	TRBJ1-5	TRBV7-9	few	CASCDSNQPQHF	TGTGCCAGCTGCGATAGCAATCAGCCCCAGCATTTT
TRBD1	TRBJ1-6	TRBV2	-	CASSARDRGNSPLHF	TGTGCCAGCAGTGCACGGGACAGGGGAAATTCACCCCTCCACTTT
TRBD1	TRBJ1-5	TRBV2	-	CASSADRGGNQPQHF	TGTGCCAGCAGCGCGGACAGGGGAGGCAATCAGCCCCAGCATTTT
-	TRBJ2-3	TRBV5-1	-	CASSLGGTDTQYF	TGCGCCAGCAGCCTAGGGGGCACAGATACGCAGTATTTT
-	TRBJ2-1	TRBV6-7	-	CASIPAREFF	TGTGCCAGCATACCCGCCCGGGAGTTCTTC
-	TRBJ1-2	TRBV7-3	-	CASSREGYTF	TGTGCCAGCAGCCGTGAGGGCTACACCTTC
-	TRBJ2-6	TRBV7-9	few	CATVSGANVLTF	TGTGCCACCGTATCTGGGGCCAACGTCCTGACTTTC
-	TRBJ2-2	TRBV5-1	-	CASSFRGRTGELFF	TGCGCCAGCAGCTTCCGGGGGAGGACCGGGGAGCTGTTTTTT
-	TRBJ2-7	TRBV5-1	-	CASSPQGGVSSYEQYF	TGCGCCAGCAGCCCGCAGGGTGGAGTGAGCTCCTACGAGCAGTACTTC
-	TRBJ1-5	TRBV30	-	CAWSSTDTTPQHF	TGTGCCTGGAGTTCCACCGACACAACCCCCCAGCATTTT
TRBD1	TRBJ2-7	TRBV23-1	few	CASSQTRDRDNEQYF	TGCGCCAGCAGCCAGACCCGGGACAGGGACAACGAGCAGTACTTC
-	TRBJ1-5	TRBV30	few	CAWSGGRDQPQHF	TGTGCCTGGAGTGGAGGGCGCGACCAGCCCCAGCATTTT
-	TRBJ2-7	TRBV6-6	-	CASSPLRYEQYF	TGTGCCAGCAGCCCTCTCCGCTACGAGCAGTACTTC
TRBD1	TRBJ2-5	TRBV29-1	few	CSVRGQGEETQYF	TGCAGCGTTAGGGGACAGGGGGAAGAGACCCAGTACTTC
TRBD2	TRBJ2-7	TRBV2	-	CASTYGSLAGGEQYF	TGTGCCAGCACCTATGGGTCACTAGCGGGAGGCGAGCAGTACTTC
-	TRBJ2-1	TRBV18	-	CASSLRLRGTNEQFF	TGTGCCAGCTCCCTCCGGTTGAGGGGGACGAATGAGCAGTTCTTC
-	TRBJ2-1	TRBV21-1	few	CASSKGRQSGSSYNEQFF	TGTGCCAGCAGCAAAGGGAGACAATCGGGGAGCTCCTACAATGAGCAGTTCTTC
-	TRBJ1-2	TRBV13	few	CASSYMFQGKHGYTF	TGTGCCAGCAGCTACATGTTTCAGGGAAAGCATGGCTACACCTTC
-	TRBJ2-3	TRBV30	-	CAWRRGGSTDTQYF	TGTGCCTGGAGAAGGGGGGGTTCCACAGATACGCAGTATTTT